Each of the 27 T cell receptor beta chains below was sequenced from the same sample in a study of cytomegalovirus exposure and HLA in healthy donors. The PCR was carried out with 60 Vbeta primers and 13 Jbeta primers. Assay: immunoSEQ multiplex PCR; the TCRdb copy retains only in-frame clones and omits some. The repertoire holds some 150,000 clones, with about four fifths as singletons. Material for sequencing was PBMCs. The receptors originated from a human donor in good health.

V gene TRBV11-3 combines with J gene TRBJ2-1; D unclear. CDR1 is SGHNT and CDR2 is YENEEA in the germline V gene. With 4 bases removed from V and 4 bases from J, the gap between germline ends came to 8 bases. The length of the CDR3 is 13 residues. CDR3 sequence: CASSSPYYNEQFF. The CDR3 DNA sequence: TGTGCCAGCAGCTCCCCGTATTACAATGAGCAGTTCTTC.

V usage is TRBV27 and J usage is TRBJ2-7, with D perhaps TRBD1 (6 bases). The V gene's germline CDR1 is MNHEY and CDR2 SMNVEV (reference sequence). The CDR3 is 14 amino acids. Trimming stripped 2 bases from V and 1 base from J, with 9 bases between. The CDR3, as DNA: TGTGCCAGCAGTTTACAGGGGTGGTCCTACGAGCAGTACTTC. Its protein product is CASSLQGWSYEQYF.

This sequence joins TRBV7-2 and TRBJ2-6; the D gene is possibly TRBD1 (5 bases). Germline loops: CDR1 SGHTA, CDR2 FQGNSA. Trimming left V 5 bases short and J 2 bases short, with 10 bases between. CDR3 length equals 15 residues. The CDR3 DNA reads as TGTGCCAGCAGCGGAACAGGTCCTGGGGCCAACGTCCTGACTTTC. Encoded protein: CASSGTGPGANVLTF.

This CDR3 is CASSPRSLAGVTDTQYF. DNA for the CDR3: TGCGCCAGCAGCCCTCGCTCACTAGCGGGGGTTACAGATACGCAGTATTTT. This chain connects TRBV5-1 to TRBJ2-3; 11 bases are shared with TRBD2. Germline CDR1 reads SGHRS; CDR2 reads YFSETQ. The CDR3 loop spans 17 amino acids. The J segment lost 3 bases and the V segment lost 4 bases, leaving 10 bases of the junction unmatched.

The gene calls are TRBV6-6 and TRBJ2-1, with D tentatively TRBD2 (6 bases). Trimming removed 7 bases from V and 6 bases from J, with 13 bases in between. CDR3 length: 13 residues. The germline V gene has CDR1 MNHNY and CDR2 SVGAGI (reference sequence). The CDR3 protein is CASTAGGVNEQFF. DNA of the CDR3: TGTGCCAGCACCGCGGGCGGGGTCAATGAGCAGTTCTTC.

In this sample, this clone turned up a few times. The chain has TRBV5-6 and TRBJ2-1; no definite D call. Trimming took off 6 bases at V and 10 bases at J, with 11 bases between the two ends. The CDR3 sequence is 11 residues long. The germline V gene has CDR1 SGHDT and CDR2 YYEEEE. The CDR3 here is CASNTMGEQFF. CDR3 DNA: TGTGCCAGCAATACGATGGGCGAGCAGTTCTTC. The full variable domain, completed using reference TRBV5-6 and TRBJ2-1, is DAGVTQSPTHLIKTRGQQVTLRCSPKSGHDTVSWYQQALGQGPQFIFQYYEEEERQRGNFPDRFSGHQFPNYSSELNVNALLLGDSALYLCASNTMGEQFFGPGTRLTVL.

This chain connects TRBV5-1 to TRBJ2-6, with TRBD2 matching 8 bases. Trimming took 5 bases from V and 2 from J; bases not matched to a gene: 3. Germline assignment: CDR1 SGHRS and CDR2 YFSETQ. The CDR3 spans 15 residues. Here the CDR3 reads CASRQGLAGANVLTF. The CDR3 DNA follows: TGCGCCAGCAGGCAGGGACTAGCTGGGGCCAACGTCCTGACTTTC.

This clone has a handful of counts. The genes are TRBV7-2 and TRBJ1-1; D is undetermined. This CDR3 contains 18 residues. Germline V CDR1 and CDR2: SGHTA, FQGNSA. V was shortened by 5 bases and J by 3 bases, with 25 bases between the two germline ends. In DNA form, the CDR3 reads TGTGCCAGCAGCCCCTTAGGCCTTTGGCGACTCTGGGACACTGAAGCTTTCTTT. Translation: CASSPLGLWRLWDTEAFF. The variable domain in full, completed from reference TRBV7-2 and TRBJ1-1, reads GAGVSQSPSNKVTEKGKDVELRCDPISGHTALYWYRQSLGQGLEFLIYFQGNSAPDKSGLPSDRFSAERTGGSVSTLTIQRTQQEDSAVYLCASSPLGLWRLWDTEAFFGQGTRLTVV.

This sequence joins TRBV29-1 and TRBJ2-7; D is unclear. There are 15 residues in the CDR3. Deletions cut 6 bases from V and 2 bases from J, with 20 bases between. Germline V gives CDR1 SQVTM, CDR2 ANQGSEA. For the CDR3, the DNA is TGCAGCGTCGCAAATACGGGTAAAGGAACCTACGAGCAGTACTTC. Amino acid sequence: CSVANTGKGTYEQYF.

The gene calls are TRBV13 and TRBJ2-7; TRBD1 is a possible D gene (6 bases). With 5 bases removed from V and 0 bases from J, the gap between germline ends came to 11 bases. Germline V lookup: CDR1 PRHDT, CDR2 FYEKMQ (reference sequence). The CDR3 runs to 14 residues. In DNA form, the CDR3 reads TGTGCCAGCAGCACCCAACAGGGCTCCTACGAGCAGTACTTC. Its translation: CASSTQQGSYEQYF.

The chain employs TRBV19 and TRBJ2-7, with D possibly being TRBD1 (6 bases). V was trimmed by 10 bases and J by 0 bases, leaving 19 bases between them. CDR3 length equals 15 residues. Germline V CDR1 and CDR2: LNHDA, SQIVND (reference sequence). Here the CDR3 reads CATRTTGLSSYEQYF. The CDR3 region has the DNA TGTGCCACCCGTACCACAGGGTTAAGCTCCTACGAGCAGTACTTC.

CDR3 residues: CASSQDSPSSYNSPLHF. The CDR3 coding sequence is TGTGCCAGCAGCCAAGATAGCCCGAGCTCCTATAATTCACCCCTCCACTTT. The rearrangement links TRBV14 to TRBJ1-6; D is undetermined. The CDR3 spans 17 residues. From germline, CDR1 is SGHDN and CDR2 FVKESK. With 0 bases removed from V and 0 bases from J, the gap between germline ends came to 9 bases.

The chain carries TRBV27 and TRBJ2-7; TRBD1 matches at 8 bases. This CDR3 contains 17 residues. V was pared by 0 bases and J by 4 bases, with 11 bases of the junction left unmatched. Germline CDR1 MNHEY, CDR2 SMNVEV (reference sequence). The CDR3 loop is CASSLSRQGTGSYEQYF. CDR3 DNA sequence: TGTGCCAGCAGTTTATCGAGACAGGGGACCGGGTCATACGAGCAGTACTTC.

The chain links TRBV28 to TRBJ1-4; D is possibly TRBD1 (5 bases). V shed 2 bases and J shed 0 bases, with 7 bases lying between them. The germline V gene has CDR1 MDHEN and CDR2 SYDVKM. The CDR3 sequence is 15 residues long. For the CDR3, the DNA is TGTGCCAGCAGTTTAAGGACACCAACTAATGAAAAACTGTTTTTT. Amino acid sequence: CASSLRTPTNEKLFF.

This clone was observed a few times. V gene TRBV6-5 combines with J gene TRBJ2-2, with a weak D call TRBD1 (6 bases). The CDR3 runs 15 residues. V was shortened by 6 bases and J by 1 base, with 12 bases between the two germline ends. Germline CDR1 is MNHEY and CDR2 is SVGAGI. DNA of the CDR3: TGTGCCAGCAGAGCACCGGGACAGAACACCGGGGAGCTGTTTTTT. Its protein product is CASRAPGQNTGELFF.

The CDR3 reads CASSMIPGTSGETQYF. The CDR3 coding sequence is TGTGCCAGTAGTATGATCCCCGGGACTAGCGGGGAGACCCAGTACTTC. The J gene is TRBJ2-5, the V gene TRBV19, with 12 positions matching TRBD2. Looked up from germline, CDR1 is LNHDA and CDR2 is SQIVND (reference sequence). Trimming took 3 bases from V and 5 from J; bases not matched to a gene: 7. The CDR3 spans 16 residues.

This rearrangement joins TRBV28 to TRBJ1-2, with D hard to call. Trimming cost V 8 bases and J 4 bases, with 11 bases left between them. Per the germline V gene, CDR1 is MDHEN and CDR2 is SYDVKM. The CDR3 runs to 12 residues. The CDR3 region has the DNA TGTGCCAGCTCGGCGGTCATCTATGGCTACACCTTC. It encodes CASSAVIYGYTF.

This clone has a single count. The chain carries TRBV4-2 and TRBJ2-1, with D tentatively TRBD2 (7 bases). The CDR3 has 17 residues. The V gene's germline CDR1 is LGHNA and CDR2 YNFKEQ. V lost 0 bases and J 8 bases, leaving 20 bases between the germline ends. The CDR3 is CASSQDLERGGVDEQFF. CDR3 in DNA: TGTGCCAGCAGCCAAGATCTGGAGAGGGGGGGCGTCGATGAGCAGTTCTTC.

The chain joins TRBV28 to TRBJ1-5; D is unclear. CDR3 size: 16 residues. With 5 bases removed from V and 1 base from J, the gap between germline ends came to 15 bases. The germline V gene encodes CDR1 MDHEN and CDR2 SYDVKM. In nucleotides, the CDR3 is TGTGCCAGCAGTAAACTAATACCGGCGAGCAATCAGCCCCAGCATTTT. It translates to CASSKLIPASNQPQHF.

The V call is TRBV4-1, the J call TRBJ2-7; weak D call: TRBD2 (6 bases). Germline-derived CDR1 and CDR2 are MGHRA and YSYEKL. The V gene lost 4 bases and the J gene lost 2 bases, with 24 bases spanning the gap. The CDR3 is 18 residues long. CDR3 loop: CASSLILFTGEVPYEQYF. CDR3 nucleotides: TGCGCCAGCAGCCTTATTCTTTTCACGGGGGAAGTCCCCTACGAGCAGTACTTC.

This chain connects TRBV4-1 to TRBJ2-7; D might be TRBD1 (6 bases). There are 16 residues in the CDR3. CDR1 MGHRA and CDR2 YSYEKL come from the germline V gene. Deletions cut 4 bases from V and 3 bases from J, with 19 bases between. The CDR3 here is CASSPGHPKRVYEQYF. CDR3 DNA: TGCGCCAGCAGCCCGGGACACCCCAAGAGGGTCTACGAGCAGTACTTC.

The chain employs TRBV18 and TRBJ2-2; 10 nucleotides align to TRBD1. The CDR3 contains 16 residues. CDR1 KGHSH and CDR2 LQKENI come from the germline V gene. With 2 bases clipped from V and 3 bases from J, the junction kept 3 bases outside the gene matches. The CDR3 nucleotides are TGTGCCAGCTCACCAGAGGACAGGGGGGACACCGGGGAGCTGTTTTTT. Translation: CASSPEDRGDTGELFF. Supplemented by reference TRBV18 and TRBJ2-2, the full variable domain reads NAGVMQNPRHLVRRRGQEARLRCSPMKGHSHVYWYRQLPEEGLKFMVYLQKENIIDESGMPKERFSAEFPKEGPSILRIQQVVRGDSAAYFCASSPEDRGDTGELFFGEGSRLTVL.

The chain couples TRBV6-1 to TRBJ1-6, with a tentative D call TRBD1 (6 bases). The CDR3 is 15 residues long. V gave up 4 bases and J gave up 6 bases, with 13 bases separating them. The germline CDR1 and CDR2 sequences are MNHNS and SASEGT. Here the CDR3 DNA reads TGTGCCAGCAGTGCCAGGGGTGTGGGTAATTCACCCCTCCACTTT. This sequence encodes CASSARGVGNSPLHF.

This chain uses TRBV7-7 with TRBJ2-5; tentative D call: TRBD1 (6 bases). The V end lost 8 bases, the J end lost 1 base, and 11 bases lay between the germline ends. Germline CDR1 and CDR2: SSHAT and FNYEAQ (reference sequence). The CDR3 spans 13 residues. CDR3 protein: CASRSTGQETQYF. The CDR3, as DNA: TGTGCCAGCCGCTCGACAGGCCAAGAGACCCAGTACTTC.

DNA of the CDR3: TGTGCCAGTAGTGTCGGGTCCGTAGGAGTTGTTGGCTACACCTTC. It yields the protein CASSVGSVGVVGYTF. This chain uses TRBV19 with TRBJ1-2; no definite D call. The germline V gene encodes CDR1 LNHDA and CDR2 SQIVND (reference sequence). The CDR3 is 15 residues long. Trimming stripped 5 bases from V and 7 bases from J, with 20 bases between.

CDR3 region: CASRQGGGRGSGELFF. As DNA, the CDR3 is TGTGCCAGCAGACAGGGGGGTGGGAGGGGGTCCGGGGAGCTGTTTTTT. The chain uses TRBV28 and TRBJ2-2; a possible D gene is TRBD1 (8 bases). This CDR3 is built from 16 residues. The V gene lost 6 bases and the J gene lost 6 bases, with 20 bases spanning the gap. Germline lookup yields CDR1 MDHEN and CDR2 SYDVKM. The full variable domain, completed using reference TRBV28 and TRBJ2-2, is DVKVTQSSRYLVKRTGEKVFLECVQDMDHENMFWYRQDPGLGLRLIYFSYDVKMKEKGDIPEGYSVSREKKERFSLILESASTNQTSMYLCASRQGGGRGSGELFFGEGSRLTVL.

The V gene is TRBV19, the J gene TRBJ2-1; D perhaps matches TRBD2 (5 bases). The V end was cut by 2 bases, the J end by 2 bases, with 22 bases between. The CDR3 runs to 19 residues. Germline assignment: CDR1 LNHDA and CDR2 SQIVND (reference sequence). The CDR3 loop reads CASSIPGSRVIGPYNEQFF. CDR3 coding DNA: TGTGCCAGTAGTATACCGGGGAGTCGGGTGATTGGGCCCTACAATGAGCAGTTCTTC.